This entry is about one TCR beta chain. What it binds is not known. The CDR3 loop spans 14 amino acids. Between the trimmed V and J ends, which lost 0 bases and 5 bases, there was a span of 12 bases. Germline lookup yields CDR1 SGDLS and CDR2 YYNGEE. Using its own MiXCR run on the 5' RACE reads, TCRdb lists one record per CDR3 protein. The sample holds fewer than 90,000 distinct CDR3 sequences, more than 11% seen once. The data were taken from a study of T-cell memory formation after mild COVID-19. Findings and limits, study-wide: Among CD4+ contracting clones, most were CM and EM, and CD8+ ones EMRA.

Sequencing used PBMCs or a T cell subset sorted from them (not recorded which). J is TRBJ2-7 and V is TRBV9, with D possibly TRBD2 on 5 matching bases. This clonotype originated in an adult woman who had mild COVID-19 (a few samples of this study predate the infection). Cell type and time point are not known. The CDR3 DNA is TGTGCCAGCAGCGTAGACCTCGGGAAGAACGAGCAGTACTTC. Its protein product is CASSVDLGKNEQYF.